This entry lists 18 T cell receptor beta chains sequenced from one sample in a study of T-cell memory formation after mild COVID-19. TCRdb passed the 5' RACE reads through MiXCR, listing each CDR3 protein once. The sample records 140,000 to 150,000 distinct CDR3 sequences, 25% being singletons. The sample taken for sequencing was PBMCs or a T cell subset sorted from them (not recorded which). These receptor sequences come from an adult woman who had mild COVID-19 (a few samples of this study predate the infection). Cell type and time point are not known.

The chain employs TRBV2 and TRBJ1-2; no clear D gene. The CDR3 length is 12 residues. Trimming left V 1 base short and J 4 bases short, with 4 bases between. Germline V CDR1 and CDR2: SNHLY, FYNNEI. CDR3 sequence (DNA): TGTGCCAGCAGTGAAGTTTTCTATGGCTACACCTTC. This sequence encodes CASSEVFYGYTF.

This clonotype was counted between two and nine times. The chain couples TRBV7-2 to TRBJ2-3, with 12 bases identical to TRBD2. With 4 bases clipped from V and 0 bases from J, the junction kept 5 bases outside the gene matches. Per the germline V gene, CDR1 is SGHTA and CDR2 is FQGNSA. The CDR3 runs to 17 residues. This chain's CDR3 is CASSYLAGGPSTDTQYF. The DNA of the CDR3 is TGTGCCAGCAGCTACCTAGCGGGGGGGCCGAGCACAGATACGCAGTATTTT.

The J gene is TRBJ2-7, the V gene TRBV10-3, with 9 bases that match TRBD2. Losses at the gene ends were 2 bases for V and 0 bases for J; bases not matched to a gene: 5. This CDR3 is 16 amino acids long. CDR1 and CDR2 from the germline V gene are ENHRY and SYGVKD. DNA for the CDR3: TGTGCCATCAGTGAGCCGGGACTAGCCTCCTCCTACGAGCAGTACTTC. Its translation is CAISEPGLASSYEQYF.

This sequence joins TRBV12-3 or TRBV12-4 and TRBJ2-3, with TRBD1 matching 9 bases. V trimming: 6 bases; J trimming: 2 bases; junction bases outside the gene matches: 9. The CDR3 runs 16 residues. In DNA, the CDR3 is TGTGCCAGCAGCTCTAGGACAGGGGCGAACACAGATACGCAGTATTTT. This gives the protein CASSSRTGANTDTQYF.

The genes are TRBV5-6 and TRBJ1-1; weak D call: TRBD1 (6 bases). With 0 bases removed from V and 2 bases from J, the gap between germline ends came to 11 bases. Germline V gene data show CDR1 as SGHDT and CDR2 as YYEEEE. CDR3 length equals 15 residues. The CDR3 protein is CASSLAGTSNTEAFF. The CDR3, as DNA: TGTGCCAGCAGCTTGGCCGGGACATCTAACACTGAAGCTTTCTTT.

The chain carries TRBV7-2 and TRBJ1-2; tentative D call: TRBD1 (6 bases). V gave up 8 bases and J gave up 6 bases, with 16 bases separating them. The germline CDR1 and CDR2 sequences are SGHTA and FQGNSA. The CDR3 consists of 13 residues. The CDR3 nucleotides read TGTGCCAGCGACGTCGGGACACTCCATGGCTACACCTTC. Residues: CASDVGTLHGYTF. Complete variable domain (other parts from reference TRBV7-2 and TRBJ1-2): GAGVSQSPSNKVTEKGKDVELRCDPISGHTALYWYRQSLGQGLEFLIYFQGNSAPDKSGLPSDRFSAERTGGSVSTLTIQRTQQEDSAVYLCASDVGTLHGYTFGSGTRLTVV.

This clonotype has a handful of counts. V and J are TRBV5-1 and TRBJ2-5, with TRBD2 identical over 13 bases. Losses at the gene ends were 4 bases for V and 0 bases for J; bases not matched to a gene: 6. The CDR3 covers 17 residues. CDR1 is SGHRS and CDR2 is YFSETQ in the germline V gene. This CDR3 reads CASSPGLAGSYQETQYF. CDR3 bases: TGCGCCAGCAGCCCGGGACTAGCGGGGTCGTACCAAGAGACCCAGTACTTC. Full variable domain (missing parts from reference TRBV5-1 and TRBJ2-5): KAGVTQTPRYLIKTRGQQVTLSCSPISGHRSVSWYQQTPGQGLQFLFEYFSETQRNKGNFPGRFSGRQFSNSRSEMNVSTLELGDSALYLCASSPGLAGSYQETQYFGPGTRLLVL.

This clonotype was counted between two and nine times. This chain joins TRBV7-6 and TRBJ2-7; the D call may be TRBD1 or TRBD2 (5 bases each). Per the germline V gene, CDR1 is SGHVS and CDR2 is FNYEAQ. The CDR3 is made up of 13 amino acids. Trimming stripped 5 bases from V and 3 bases from J, with 11 bases between. The CDR3 DNA is TGTGCCAGCAGCCGAGAGGGGCTCTACGAGCAGTACTTC. Residues: CASSREGLYEQYF.

This clonotype was recorded a few times. The rearrangement uses TRBV4-1 and TRBJ1-2, with a weak D call TRBD1 (6 bases). V lost 5 bases and J lost 3, with 19 bases in between. CDR3 length equals 16 residues. The germline V gene encodes CDR1 MGHRA and CDR2 YSYEKL. CDR3 residues: CASSSTPSGEDYGYTF. For the CDR3, the DNA is TGCGCCAGCAGCTCTACCCCCTCAGGGGAGGACTATGGCTACACCTTC.

The V call is TRBV24-1, the J call TRBJ2-2, with D possibly matching TRBD2 (5 bases). The CDR3 loop spans 14 amino acids. Germline V gene data show CDR1 as KGHDR and CDR2 as SFDVKD. V was cut by 3 bases and J by 1 base, with 5 bases left in between. CDR3 residues: CATSDAGNTGELFF. In nucleotides, the CDR3 is TGTGCCACCAGTGATGCGGGGAACACCGGGGAGCTGTTTTTT.

V usage is TRBV2 and J usage is TRBJ2-7, with D uncertain. Germline loops: CDR1 SNHLY, CDR2 FYNNEI. The CDR3 length is 13 residues. V was pared by 2 bases and J by 2 bases, with 7 bases between. CDR3 protein: CASSESGAYEQYF. The CDR3 bases are TGTGCCAGCAGTGAATCCGGAGCCTACGAGCAGTACTTC.

The chain employs TRBV6-6 and TRBJ1-2, with unresolved D. Germline loops: CDR1 MNHNY, CDR2 SVGAGI (reference sequence). Trimming took 2 bases from V and 5 from J, leaving 12 bases between them. The CDR3 extends over 14 amino acids. The CDR3 coding sequence is TGTGCCAGCAGTTACGACCCCGAGCTATATGGCTACACCTTC. Its translation is CASSYDPELYGYTF.

The rearrangement links TRBV27 to TRBJ2-4; 13 bases align to TRBD2. This CDR3 region has 17 residues. Germline lookup yields CDR1 MNHEY and CDR2 SMNVEV (reference sequence). V was clipped by 5 bases and J by 9 bases; unmatched bases: 13. The CDR3 here is CASSPPTSGRAGGIQYF. In DNA form, the CDR3 reads TGTGCCAGCAGTCCCCCCACTAGCGGGAGGGCCGGGGGCATTCAGTACTTC.

This clonotype has a handful of counts. The rearrangement joins TRBV12-3 or TRBV12-4 to TRBJ1-2; the D gene is possibly TRBD1 (5 bases). The CDR3 length is 15 residues. Between the trimmed V and J ends, which lost 4 bases and 3 bases, there was a span of 15 bases. The DNA of the CDR3 is TGTGCCAGCAGTTCCCTGGGGGTAGGGGACTATGGCTACACCTTC. This gives the protein CASSSLGVGDYGYTF.

This clonotype was found a few times. The chain is built from TRBV2 and TRBJ2-2, with 12 bases lining up with TRBD1. With V trimmed by 10 bases and J by 6 bases, 6 bases remained unmatched. The germline gives CDR1 SNHLY, CDR2 FYNNEI. The CDR3 is 14 amino acids. CDR3 coding DNA: TGTGCCATACCGGGACAGGGGGCTTCCGGGGAGCTGTTTTTT. Its protein is CAIPGQGASGELFF.

CDR3 amino acids: CASSPGDLNEKLFF. CDR3 sequence (DNA): TGCGCCAGCAGCCCCGGGGATCTTAATGAAAAACTGTTTTTT. The V call is TRBV23-1, the J call TRBJ1-4; the D is unclear. TRBV23-1 is marked as an open reading frame, function uncertain. The CDR3 is 14 residues long. Trimming shortened V by 6 bases and J by 4 bases, and 12 bases separated the two germline ends.

This chain connects TRBV29-1 to TRBJ2-3; D not resolved. This CDR3 has 13 amino acids. V was pared by 3 bases and J by 2 bases, with 9 bases between. Germline CDR1 is SQVTM and CDR2 is ANQGSEA. The CDR3 DNA follows: TGCAGCGTTGACGGAACGCCCACAGATACGCAGTATTTT. Its translation: CSVDGTPTDTQYF.

This chain joins TRBV14 and TRBJ2-5; possibly TRBD1 for D (5 bases). In germline, CDR1 is SGHDN, CDR2 FVKESK. V lost 1 base and J 2 bases, leaving 11 bases between the germline ends. This CDR3 comprises 15 residues. The CDR3 DNA reads as TGTGCCAGCAGCCAAGGAGACAGTGCTCAAGAGACCCAGTACTTC. Translated: CASSQGDSAQETQYF.